This TCR beta chain emerged from a study of beta chain features in type 1 diabetes. The study, taken as a whole, reports: Whether HLA type affects TCRB rearrangement stayed undetermined in the present work. Researchers report that Type 1 diabetes patients had moderately but significantly shorter TCRB CDR3s across all four CD4+ subsets.

With regard to this clone: What it recognizes is unknown.

Every isolated RNA sample was fully reverse transcribed, so sequencing captured expressed TCRB transcripts. Using immunoSEQ multiplex PCR, the repertoire was profiled, and TCRdb retains in-frame clones only, with some absent. The top ten clones hold 0.02% to 0.025% of a sample with fewer than 900,000 clones, roughly 16% of them seen once. V lost 5 bases and J lost 7, with 11 bases in between. Germline V gene lookup returns CDR1 SEHNR and CDR2 FQNEAQ (reference sequence). The CDR3 has 13 residues. The TCR sequence derives from a woman aged 18 to 35 in good health. Material: naive CD4+ T cells from blood. This chain connects TRBV7-9 to TRBJ1-4, with D tentatively TRBD1 (5 bases). CDR3 protein: CASSQQAGEKLFF. The CDR3 bases are TGTGCCAGCAGCCAACAGGCGGGTGAAAAACTGTTTTTT.